The 25 T cell receptor beta chains below come from one sample, sequenced in a study of T cell repertoires in cytomegalovirus infection. TCRdb analysed the reads with MiXCR anew, one entry per CDR3 protein. The table records roughly 180,000 distinct CDR3 sequences, roughly 21% of them present only once. These TCRs are of unknown antigen specificity. The starting material was CD8+ T cells from cultured PBMCs, obtained from culture after CMV antigen stimulation. The receptors were sampled from a human donor in good health (CMV status not recorded). Some clones in this sample may be carry-over from other donors' samples.

This clonotype was counted only a few times. This sequence joins TRBV6-2 or TRBV6-3 and TRBJ1-1; D may be TRBD1 (5 bases). The CDR3 consists of 14 residues. The ends were cut back, 7 bases at V and 3 bases at J, with 15 bases in the middle. Germline values: CDR1 MNHEY, CDR2 SVGEGT. The CDR3 region is CASTNPGADTEAFF. The CDR3 nucleotides are TGTGCCAGCACCAACCCCGGGGCTGACACTGAAGCTTTCTTT.

This clonotype came up a few times. The rearrangement joins TRBV12-3 or TRBV12-4 to TRBJ1-2, with a tentative D call TRBD1 (6 bases). This CDR3 contains 14 residues. The V gene lost 1 base and the J gene lost 5 bases, with 11 bases spanning the gap. The CDR3, as DNA: TGTGCCAGCAGTTTAGGCGGGACACTGTATGGCTACACCTTC. This codes for CASSLGGTLYGYTF.

V usage is TRBV7-2 and J usage is TRBJ2-7; D is unresolved. V was clipped by 3 bases and J by 4 bases, with 19 bases between them. The CDR3 extends over 16 amino acids. Germline V gives CDR1 SGHTA, CDR2 FQGNSA. In nucleotides, the CDR3 is TGTGCCAGCAGCTTCCCCCCGCAGGCCATTCAATACGAGCAGTACTTC. It yields the protein CASSFPPQAIQYEQYF.

This rearrangement joins TRBV7-2 to TRBJ2-7; 7 bases agree with TRBD1. The ends lost 8 bases at V and 3 bases at J; junction bases unmatched: 7. There are 13 residues in the CDR3. The germline CDR1 and CDR2 sequences are SGHTA and FQGNSA. The CDR3 DNA reads TGTGCCAGCGGAGGACAGGCCAGCTACGAGCAGTACTTC. This translates into CASGGQASYEQYF.

V and J are TRBV6-2 or TRBV6-3 and TRBJ2-7, with 10 bases matching TRBD1. The CDR3 has 14 residues. The V gene's germline CDR1 is MNHEY and CDR2 SVGEGT. J lost 2 bases, V lost 9 bases, and 7 bases had no gene match. This CDR3 is CASMGTGAPYEQYF. DNA for the CDR3: TGTGCCAGTATGGGGACAGGGGCCCCCTACGAGCAGTACTTC.

This clonotype was found a few times. The V call is TRBV12-5, the J call TRBJ1-6, with D perhaps TRBD1 (6 bases). V lost 4 bases to trimming and J lost 7 bases, with 11 bases between them. This CDR3 is built from 14 residues. Germline V gene sequence: CDR1 LGHNT, CDR2 FRNRAP. The CDR3 region has the DNA TGTGCTAGTGGTTCTGGACAGTTAAATTCACCCCTCCACTTT. Translation: CASGSGQLNSPLHF.

CDR3 residues: CASSDLQGNTQYF. The CDR3 coding sequence is TGTGCCAGCAGCGACTTACAGGGGAATACGCAGTATTTT. The chain carries TRBV5-6 and TRBJ2-3, with TRBD1 matching 7 bases. Germline CDR1 SGHDT, CDR2 YYEEEE. J gave up 7 bases and V 4 bases, and 6 bases lay outside the gene matches. This CDR3 region has 13 residues.

In this sample, this clonotype turned up a few times. The chain is built from TRBV2 and TRBJ2-2; 7 bases align to TRBD1. CDR1 is SNHLY, CDR2 FYNNEI, per germline. The CDR3 extends over 18 amino acids. V gave up 6 bases and J gave up 5 bases; unmatched junction bases: 18. The CDR3 here is CASSKPTGATLGTGELFF. The CDR3 DNA sequence: TGTGCCAGCAGCAAGCCTACAGGGGCCACCTTGGGAACCGGGGAGCTGTTTTTT.

The chain combines TRBV7-9 with TRBJ2-7; 8 bases fit TRBD1. The germline gives CDR1 SEHNR, CDR2 FQNEAQ (reference sequence). V was clipped by 4 bases and J by 3 bases; unmatched bases: 5. The CDR3 is made up of 14 amino acids. The DNA for the CDR3 is TGTGCCAGCAGCTCCCAGGGGGCCATCTACGAGCAGTACTTC. This gives the protein CASSSQGAIYEQYF.

The CDR3 loop reads CASSPSRTSPDHNEQFF. The CDR3 nucleotides are TGTGCCAGTAGTCCATCCCGGACAAGTCCCGACCACAATGAGCAGTTCTTC. The chain recombines TRBV19 with TRBJ2-1; D perhaps matches TRBD1 (5 bases). The germline V gene has CDR1 LNHDA and CDR2 SQIVND (reference sequence). V was pared by 5 bases and J by 5 bases, with 22 bases between. The CDR3 covers 17 residues.

CDR3 sequence: CASSPTQPTGQGPNQPQHF. The DNA for the CDR3 is TGTGCCAGCAGCCCTACCCAGCCCACGGGACAGGGCCCAAATCAGCCCCAGCATTTT. V gene TRBV7-6 combines with J gene TRBJ1-5, with 9 bases that match TRBD1. This CDR3 has 19 amino acids. The V segment lost 5 bases and the J segment 4 bases; nucleotides outside the gene matches: 18. Germline CDR1 and CDR2: SGHVS and FNYEAQ.

The chain employs TRBV20-1 and TRBJ1-2, with a tentative D call TRBD1 (5 bases). Trimming left V 0 bases short and J 4 bases short, with 15 bases between. The length of the CDR3 is 15 residues. Germline CDR1 and CDR2: DFQATT and SNEGSKA (reference sequence). CDR3 amino acids: CSARDPAEGIYGYTF. CDR3 coding DNA: TGCAGTGCTAGAGATCCCGCAGAGGGGATCTATGGCTACACCTTC.

The chain has TRBV9 and TRBJ1-3; 8 bases agree with TRBD1. Germline V gene sequence: CDR1 SGDLS, CDR2 YYNGEE. With 3 bases clipped from V and 4 bases from J, the junction kept 9 bases outside the gene matches. The length of the CDR3 is 16 residues. The chain's CDR3 is CASSAKSTGVGNTIYF. The CDR3 DNA reads TGTGCCAGCAGCGCTAAATCGACAGGGGTAGGAAACACCATATATTTT.

A few counts support this clonotype. The chain couples TRBV6-5 to TRBJ2-3; a weak D match, TRBD1 (5 bases). CDR1 is MNHEY, CDR2 SVGAGI, per germline. V was shortened by 0 bases and J by 2 bases, with 9 bases between the two germline ends. This CDR3 region has 15 residues. As DNA, the CDR3 is TGTGCCAGCAGTTACTCGGCAGGGTACACAGATACGCAGTATTTT. It specifies CASSYSAGYTDTQYF.

This sequence joins TRBV7-9 and TRBJ2-7; TRBD2 is a possible D gene (5 bases). The CDR3 sequence is 12 residues long. Germline assignment: CDR1 SEHNR and CDR2 FQNEAQ (reference sequence). Trimming removed 5 bases at V and 5 bases at J, with 10 bases between. CDR3 nucleotides: TGTGCCAGCAGCCCCCCCGGGGACGAGCAGTACTTC. Its protein product is CASSPPGDEQYF.

Only a few counts were recorded for this clonotype. V is TRBV27 and J is TRBJ1-5; D is undetermined. This CDR3 has 13 amino acids. CDR1 is MNHEY, CDR2 SMNVEV, per germline (reference sequence). V lost 5 bases and J 6 bases, leaving 11 bases between the germline ends. Written as DNA, the CDR3 is TGTGCCAGCAGTCCAGGTTACGGTCAGCCCCAGCATTTT. This gives the protein CASSPGYGQPQHF.

V is TRBV7-9 and J is TRBJ1-1; 10 bases match TRBD1. The V segment lost 4 bases and the J segment 10 bases; nucleotides outside the gene matches: 12. There are 15 residues in the CDR3. In germline, CDR1 is SEHNR, CDR2 FQNEAQ (reference sequence). The chain's CDR3 is CASSSSWMGDRGAFF. In DNA, the CDR3 is TGTGCCAGCAGCTCGAGTTGGATGGGGGACAGGGGAGCTTTCTTT.

This clonotype has only a few counts. This chain links TRBV7-6 with TRBJ2-2, with 7 positions matching TRBD1. The germline CDR1 and CDR2 sequences are SGHVS and FNYEAQ. The junction had 10 bases not matched to a gene; V was cut back by 5 bases and J by 4 bases. The CDR3 is 16 amino acids. CDR3 in amino acids: CASSPLWPGGTGELFF. The CDR3 nucleotides are TGTGCCAGCAGCCCACTATGGCCAGGGGGCACCGGGGAGCTGTTTTTT.

The chain has TRBV19 and TRBJ2-7, with 10 positions matching TRBD1. V shed 6 bases, J shed 5 bases, and the junction held 7 bases outside the gene matches. Looked up from germline, CDR1 is LNHDA and CDR2 is SQIVND (reference sequence). The length of the CDR3 is 14 residues. The CDR3 sequence: CASRPGQGINEQYF. The CDR3 bases are TGTGCCAGTAGACCGGGACAGGGGATCAACGAGCAGTACTTC. The full variable domain, completed using reference TRBV19 and TRBJ2-7, is DGGITQSPKYLFRKEGQNVTLSCEQNLNHDAMYWYRQDPGQGLRLIYYSQIVNDFQKGDIAEGYSVSREKKESFPLTVTSAQKNPTAFYLCASRPGQGINEQYFGPGTRLTVT.

The sample holds a few counts of this clonotype. The chain uses TRBV27 and TRBJ2-7; D remains unclear. Germline V lookup: CDR1 MNHEY, CDR2 SMNVEV (reference sequence). V lost 1 base and J lost 3, with 10 bases in between. This CDR3 is built from 14 residues. The CDR3 loop is CASSLFRGYYEQYF. The DNA for the CDR3 is TGTGCCAGCAGTTTATTTCGTGGCTACTACGAGCAGTACTTC.

This clonotype was counted only a few times. The chain employs TRBV5-5 and TRBJ2-3; 8 nucleotides line up with TRBD1. The V and J ends lost 4 bases and 2 bases, in that order; junction bases with no gene match: 9. The CDR3 consists of 16 residues. The germline CDR1 and CDR2 sequences are SGHKS and YYEKEE (reference sequence). In DNA, the CDR3 is TGTGCCAGCAGCACCGGGACAGGCCACTACACAGATACGCAGTATTTT. This sequence encodes CASSTGTGHYTDTQYF.

V gene TRBV7-6 combines with J gene TRBJ2-2; D uncertain. Trimming stripped 9 bases from V and 5 bases from J, with 10 bases between. Germline CDR1 reads SGHVS; CDR2 reads FNYEAQ. The CDR3 totals 12 residues. CDR3 residues: CARLTETGELFF. In DNA, the CDR3 is TGTGCCAGACTCACAGAGACCGGGGAGCTGTTTTTT.

This clonotype turned up a few times. CDR3 sequence (DNA): TGTGCCAGCAGAACAGGGGGCTCCTACGAGCAGTACTTC. Translated, it gives CASRTGGSYEQYF. This sequence joins TRBV12-3 or TRBV12-4 and TRBJ2-7; 8 nucleotides align to TRBD1. The CDR3 has 13 amino acids. V dropped 6 bases and J dropped 0; count of bases not matched to a gene: 1.

The chain joins TRBV12-3 or TRBV12-4 to TRBJ1-4, with TRBD1 identical over 8 bases. The CDR3 is 12 residues long. The J segment lost 10 bases and the V segment lost 5 bases, leaving 3 bases of the junction unmatched. CDR3 sequence reads: CASSPTGVKLFF. CDR3 nucleotide sequence: TGTGCCAGCAGTCCGACAGGGGTAAAACTGTTTTTT.

A few counts support this clonotype. The chain employs TRBV6-2 or TRBV6-3 and TRBJ1-1; D gene ambiguous. CDR1 and CDR2 (germline): MNHEY, SVGEGT. With 4 bases removed from V and 1 base from J, the gap between germline ends came to 16 bases. The CDR3 contains 16 residues. The CDR3 sequence is CASSSRSGERNTEAFF. Written as DNA, the CDR3 is TGTGCCAGCAGTTCCCGGAGTGGGGAGCGGAACACTGAAGCTTTCTTT.